This TCR beta chain was documented in a study of T cells in localized non-small cell lung cancer. General study findings and limits: Tumor samples were not multi-region, leaving intratumor heterogeneity unexcluded. Uninvolved adjacent lung had more T cell clonality than any other tissue, topping tumor. There was an association of higher blood T cell density with longer overall survival.

Method: immunoSEQ multiplex PCR; TCRdb's copy keeps in-frame clones and lacks some. This sample yields 40,000 to 50,000 clones, of which 88% are seen a single time; about 2.8% belongs to the top ten. Worth noting for this clone: Its antigen is currently unknown.

The source material was peripheral blood, sampled before any cancer treatment. This TCR derives from a female donor at least 60 years old with stage I squamous cell lung carcinoma.

CDR3 sequence (DNA): TGTGCCAGCAGCGTACCGGGACAGGGGGGCTACGAGCAGTACTTC. This encodes CASSVPGQGGYEQYF. J is TRBJ2-7 and V is TRBV9; 11 positions match TRBD1. From germline, CDR1 is SGDLS and CDR2 YYNGEE. The CDR3 is 15 residues long. With 1 base clipped from V and 3 bases from J, the junction kept 3 bases outside the gene matches.